This note documents a single TCR beta chain sequence. Its antigen is undetermined. This sample stems from a study of cytomegalovirus exposure and HLA in healthy donors. In the study overall: Of the donors genotyped, several hundred in all, about 81% fell in the Caucasian-associated ancestry cluster.

Study conclusions and caveats: A later analysis found common viral pathogens apparently linked to several of the most significant clusters. Diagnosis of cytomegalovirus status made by the classifier reportedly showed high specificity and sensitivity.

Vbeta (60) and Jbeta (13) primers were used in the PCR. Sequencing used immunoSEQ multiplex PCR; TCRdb keeps in-frame clones, though not all of them. The sample has roughly 180,000 clones, 79% seen once. Per germline, CDR1 ENHRY and CDR2 SYGVKD. The CDR3 consists of 11 residues. Trimming cost V 6 bases and J 9 bases; bases outside gene matches: 2. This rearrangement joins TRBV10-3 to TRBJ2-1, with 7 bases matching TRBD1. Sequencing input: PBMCs. The TCR originated in a girl under 18 in good health and CMV-seropositive. The CDR3 loop is CAIRGGGEQFF. In nucleotides, the CDR3 is TGTGCCATCAGAGGGGGCGGTGAGCAGTTCTTC.